These T cell receptor beta chains were read from a single sample in a study of OX40 agonist ivuxolimab in advanced cancers. Measured with immunoSEQ multiplex PCR; TCRdb has only the in-frame clones, and not every one. This table holds 70,000 to 85,000 clones, around 83% found once. The sequenced sample was CD4+ or CD8+ T cells sorted from blood, obtained in a trial of the OX40 agonist ivuxolimab. Receptors were obtained from an adult with an advanced solid tumor such as melanoma, head and neck, liver or kidney cancer. Each CDR3 is given with its conserved first and last residue. The D gene is left open where the match is weak. The listing skips clone size in some rows; elsewhere it reads once, few, many or a size class.

V gene	J gene	D gene	clone size	CDR3 DNA	CDR3 protein
TRBV27	TRBJ1-2	.	.	TGTGCCAGCAGTTTCGCGGGGGAGATCTATGGCTACACCTTC	CASSFAGEIYGYTF
TRBV10-1	TRBJ1-1	.	few	TGCGCCAGCAGCGATAGCAACACTGAAGCTTTCTTT	CASSDSNTEAFF
TRBV27	TRBJ2-7	.	.	TGTGCCAGCAGTTTATCGAAGGGTTTCCCTTCCTACGAGCAGTACTTC	CASSLSKGFPSYEQYF
TRBV7-2	TRBJ1-2	.	.	TGTGCCAGCAGCCCTGGGACCTATGGCTACACCTTC	CASSPGTYGYTF
TRBV2	TRBJ1-2	.	.	TGTGCCAGCAAGAGACGCGACAGCCACTATGGCTACACCTTC	CASKRRDSHYGYTF
TRBV6-1	TRBJ2-7	.	few	TGTGCCAGCAGTGATATCAGGGAGGCCGACGAGCAGTACTTC	CASSDIREADEQYF
TRBV6-6	TRBJ2-7	.	.	TGTGCCAGCAGCTCTCAGAAGTACGAGCAGTACTTC	CASSSQKYEQYF
TRBV2	TRBJ1-4	.	.	TGTGCCAGCATGGTCAGTCCTAATGAAAAACTGTTTTTT	CASMVSPNEKLFF
TRBV19	TRBJ2-3	TRBD1	.	TGTGCCAGTAGTACAGACAGGGAAGATACGCAGTATTTT	CASSTDREDTQYF
TRBV2	TRBJ2-3	.	.	TGTGCCAGCAGTGAATGGGACTTAGGGTACGGGGGTGGCACAGATACGCAGTATTTT	CASSEWDLGYGGGTDTQYF
TRBV7-2	TRBJ1-6	.	.	TGTGCCAGCAGCCCAGACATCAACAGGGATTCACCCCTCCACTTT	CASSPDINRDSPLHF
TRBV6-6	TRBJ1-5	.	.	TGTGCCAGCAGCCCCCAAGACGTTAGCAATCAGCCCCAGCATTTT	CASSPQDVSNQPQHF
TRBV6-1	TRBJ2-7	TRBD2	few	TGTGCCAGCAGAGCGGGGCAGAGGACATACGAGCAGTACTTC	CASRAGQRTYEQYF
TRBV13	TRBJ2-1	TRBD2	.	TGTGCCAGCAGCTTTGGGACTAGCGGGAGGAGTAATGAGCAGTTCTTC	CASSFGTSGRSNEQFF
TRBV7-2	TRBJ1-1	.	.	TGTGCCAGCAGTCAATTTTCGCAGGGGCAGACGAACACTGAAGCTTTCTTT	CASSQFSQGQTNTEAFF
TRBV7-3	TRBJ1-2	.	.	TGTGCCAGCAGCCGAAACACTGGGGGCGCATATGGCTACACCTTC	CASSRNTGGAYGYTF
TRBV2	TRBJ2-5	TRBD1	.	TGTGCCAGCGAGTCGATTCCAGGGGGTCGGGAGACCCAGTACTTC	CASESIPGGRETQYF
TRBV5-1	TRBJ1-4	.	.	TGCGCCAGCAGCTTGGACGCCAAAGGGGGGGAAAAACTGTTTTTT	CASSLDAKGGEKLFF
TRBV6-1	TRBJ2-3	.	.	TGTGCCAGCAGTGTTGTCGTAGCCCTAGATACGCAGTATTTT	CASSVVVALDTQYF
TRBV11-3	TRBJ1-1	TRBD1	.	TGTGCCAGCAGCTTACAGGGGGAGAACACTGAAGCTTTCTTT	CASSLQGENTEAFF
TRBV11-3	TRBJ1-1	.	.	TGTGCCAGCAGCTTAGATTGGGAGAACACTGAAGCTTTCTTT	CASSLDWENTEAFF
TRBV18	TRBJ2-7	TRBD1	.	TGTGCCAGCTCACCACCGGGACAGGGGAACTTCGAGCAGTACTTC	CASSPPGQGNFEQYF
TRBV5-1	TRBJ2-7	TRBD1	few	TGCGCCAGCAGCCCGGGACAGCAGCAGTACTTC	CASSPGQQQYF
TRBV6-5	TRBJ2-7	TRBD1	.	TGTGCCAGCAGTTACAGGGACAGGGGTTACGAGCAGTACTTC	CASSYRDRGYEQYF
TRBV6-6	TRBJ2-7	.	few	TGTGCCAGCACCGACGTACGGGGTGACTACGAGCAGTACTTC	CASTDVRGDYEQYF
TRBV19	TRBJ1-1	.	.	TGTGCCAGTAGCACCCATAGGACGGGCACTGAAGCTTTCTTT	CASSTHRTGTEAFF